This passage covers 7 T cell receptor beta chains from one sample sequenced in a study of tumor-infiltrating lymphocytes in primary liver carcinoma. Co-extracted RNA and DNA came from roughly 21-30 mg of unsorted bulk tissue. TCR beta cDNA came from roughly 0.45 ug total RNA, primed with a constant-region primer. TCR beta libraries came from three nested multiplex PCR rounds using slightly modified ARM-PCR. TRBV1-TRBV30 forward and Cbeta reverse primers drove the first two roughly 10-cycle rounds. One entry per CDR3 protein results from TCRdb running MiXCR on the multiplex PCR reads. The data hold about 78,000 distinct CDR3 sequences, with over 60% observed a single time. The sample consisted of liver tumor tissue from sampling region 4. Indicated subset: tumor region T4, right-lateral pole. Source of these receptors: a man aged 40-49 years with primary liver carcinoma and hepatitis B virus infection.

J is TRBJ2-1 and V is TRBV6-6; no reliable D call. This CDR3 has 13 amino acids. V was clipped by 6 bases and J by 5 bases, with 11 bases between them. The germline gives CDR1 MNHNY, CDR2 SVGAGI (reference sequence). The CDR3 nucleotides read TGTGCCAGCAGCCGTACGGAGCACAATGAGCAGTTCTTC. Translating it yields CASSRTEHNEQFF.

This clonotype has only one observation. The junction departs from germline at one end; a sequencing error may be responsible. This sequence joins TRBV4-2 and TRBJ2-7, with TRBD2 matching 7 bases. The CDR3 is 15 residues long. CDR1 and CDR2 (germline): LGHNA, YNFKEQ. This CDR3 reads CVSSQESREGHEQYF. CDR3 sequence (DNA): TGTGTCAGCAGCCAAGAAAGCAGGGAGGGACACGAGCAGTACTTC.

Notes on this clonotype: At one end the junction does not follow the germline gene, possibly because of a read error. This chain joins TRBV5-6 and TRBJ2-2, with D possibly matching TRBD2 (5 bases). The CDR3 totals 15 residues. Germline lookup yields CDR1 SGHDT and CDR2 YYEEEE. The CDR3 nucleotides are TGTGCCAGAAGCTTGGCCACCGTGATCACCGGGGAACTGTTTTTT. Protein product: CARSLATVITGELFF. Full variable domain (rest looked up from reference TRBV5-6 and TRBJ2-2): DAGVTQSPTHLIKTRGQQVTLRCSPKSGHDTVSWYQQALGQGPQFIFQYYEEEERQRGNFPDRFSGHQFPNYSSELNVNALLLGDSALYLCARSLATVITGELFFGEGSRLTVL.

This clonotype was found a few times. The chain carries TRBV19 and TRBJ2-1; D may be TRBD1 or TRBD2 (6 bases each). Germline V CDR1 and CDR2: LNHDA, SQIVND (reference sequence). The CDR3 extends over 14 amino acids. The germline V and J ends were trimmed by 7 bases and 1 base, with 11 bases remaining between them. CDR3 in DNA: TGTGCCAGTAATACAGGGAGGTCCTACAATGAGCAGTTCTTC. This encodes CASNTGRSYNEQFF.

The rearrangement joins TRBV4-1 to TRBJ2-3, with D tentatively TRBD2 (7 bases). Germline CDR1 is MGHRA and CDR2 is YSYEKL. The CDR3 extends over 15 amino acids. V gave up 3 bases and J gave up 5 bases, with 15 bases separating them. This CDR3 is CASSHPGGGIDTQYF. CDR3 nucleotides: TGCGCCAGCAGCCACCCTGGGGGGGGCATAGATACGCAGTATTTT.

Details on this clonotype: A junction end diverges from the germline sequence, so it may reflect a read error. The V gene is TRBV10-3, the J gene TRBJ1-1, with 8 bases that match TRBD1. CDR3 length equals 14 residues. The germline V gene has CDR1 ENHRY and CDR2 SYGVKD. CDR3 coding DNA: TGTGCTATCAGCGAAGGACAGGGCGACACTGAAGCTTTCTTT. It yields the protein CAISEGQGDTEAFF.

This clonotype showed up many times. V and J are TRBV29-1 and TRBJ2-7; the match to TRBD2 covers 13 bases. V lost 3 bases to trimming and J lost 6 bases; unmatched junction nucleotides: 5. The germline gives CDR1 SQVTM, CDR2 ANQGSEA. The CDR3 totals 14 residues. As DNA, the CDR3 is TGCAGCGTTGATCGGACTAGCGGGAGTGGCGAGCAGTACTTC. Translated, it gives CSVDRTSGSGEQYF.